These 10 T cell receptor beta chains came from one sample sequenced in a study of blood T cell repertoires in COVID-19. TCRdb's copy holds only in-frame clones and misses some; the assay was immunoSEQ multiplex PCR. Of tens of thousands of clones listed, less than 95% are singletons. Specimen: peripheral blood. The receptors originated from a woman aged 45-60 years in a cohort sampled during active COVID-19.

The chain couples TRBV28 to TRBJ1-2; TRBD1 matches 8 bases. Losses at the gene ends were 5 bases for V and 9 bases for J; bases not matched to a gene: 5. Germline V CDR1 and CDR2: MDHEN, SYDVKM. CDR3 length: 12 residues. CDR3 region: CASSGQGVRYTF. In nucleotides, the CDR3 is TGTGCCAGCAGTGGACAGGGAGTTCGCTACACCTTC.

As DNA, the CDR3 is TGTGCCAGTAGTATAGGAGGTGAAAAACTGTTTTTT. It yields the protein CASSIGGEKLFF. The chain joins TRBV19 to TRBJ1-4, with no clear D. CDR1 is LNHDA and CDR2 is SQIVND in the germline V gene (reference sequence). Between the trimmed V and J ends, which lost 1 base and 7 bases, there was a span of 4 bases. The length of the CDR3 is 12 residues.

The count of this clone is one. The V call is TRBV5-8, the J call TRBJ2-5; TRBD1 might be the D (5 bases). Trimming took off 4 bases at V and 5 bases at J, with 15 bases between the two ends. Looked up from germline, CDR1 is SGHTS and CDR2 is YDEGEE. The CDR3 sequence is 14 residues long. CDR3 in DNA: TGTGCCAGCAGCCCCTCAGGGTCTCAGGAGACCCAGTACTTC. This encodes CASSPSGSQETQYF.

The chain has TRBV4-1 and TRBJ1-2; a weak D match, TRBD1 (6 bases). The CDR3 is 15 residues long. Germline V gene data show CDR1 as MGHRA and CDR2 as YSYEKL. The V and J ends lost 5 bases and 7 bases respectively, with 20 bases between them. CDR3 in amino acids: CASSLLYSGVGGYTF. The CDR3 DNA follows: TGCGCCAGCAGCTTACTTTACTCAGGGGTAGGTGGCTACACCTTC.

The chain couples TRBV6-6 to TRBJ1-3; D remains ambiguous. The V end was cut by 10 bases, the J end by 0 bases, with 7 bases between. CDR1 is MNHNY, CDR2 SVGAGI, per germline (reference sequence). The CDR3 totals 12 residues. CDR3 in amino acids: CATLNSGNTIYF. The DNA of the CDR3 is TGTGCCACCTTAAACTCTGGAAACACCATATATTTT.

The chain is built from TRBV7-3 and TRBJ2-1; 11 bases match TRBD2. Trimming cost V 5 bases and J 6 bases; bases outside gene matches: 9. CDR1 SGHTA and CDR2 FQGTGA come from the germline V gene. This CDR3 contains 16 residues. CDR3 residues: CASSILAGGVFNEQFF. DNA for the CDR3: TGTGCCAGCAGCATCCTAGCGGGGGGCGTCTTCAATGAGCAGTTCTTC.

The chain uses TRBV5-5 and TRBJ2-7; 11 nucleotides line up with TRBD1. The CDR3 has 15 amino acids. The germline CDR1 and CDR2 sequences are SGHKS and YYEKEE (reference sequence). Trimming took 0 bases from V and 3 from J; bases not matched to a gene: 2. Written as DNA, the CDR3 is TGTGCCAGCAGCTTGGGGACAGGGGGCTTCTACGAGCAGTACTTC. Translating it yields CASSLGTGGFYEQYF.

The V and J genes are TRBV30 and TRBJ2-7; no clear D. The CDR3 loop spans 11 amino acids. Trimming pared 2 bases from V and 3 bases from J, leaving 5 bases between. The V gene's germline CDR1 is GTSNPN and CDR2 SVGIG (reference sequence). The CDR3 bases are TGTGCCTGGAGTACCTACTACGAGCAGTACTTC. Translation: CAWSTYYEQYF. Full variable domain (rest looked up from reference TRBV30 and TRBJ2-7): SQTIHQWPATLVQPVGSPLSLECTVEGTSNPNLYWYRQAAGRGLQLLFYSVGIGQISSEVPQNLSASRPQDRQFILSSKKLLLSDSGFYLCAWSTYYEQYFGPGTRLTVT.

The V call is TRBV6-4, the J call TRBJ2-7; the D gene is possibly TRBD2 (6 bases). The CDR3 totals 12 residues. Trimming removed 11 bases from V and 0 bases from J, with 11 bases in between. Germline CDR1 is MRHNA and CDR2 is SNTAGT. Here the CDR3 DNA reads TGTGCCGGGACTGGGAGCTCCTACGAGCAGTACTTC. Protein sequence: CAGTGSSYEQYF.

Written as DNA, the CDR3 is TGTGCCAGCAGCCTGACAACTGGAAACACCATATATTTT. Its translation: CASSLTTGNTIYF. The gene calls are TRBV7-3 and TRBJ1-3; no firm D call. The CDR3 extends over 13 amino acids. Germline values: CDR1 SGHTA, CDR2 FQGTGA. Deletions cut 5 bases from V and 2 bases from J, with 7 bases between.